This record concerns one TCR beta chain sequence. Its antigen is unknown. Germline V gives CDR1 SGHAT, CDR2 FQNNGV. The CDR3 loop spans 18 amino acids. Trimming removed 7 bases at V and 0 bases at J, with 19 bases between. The study separated CD4+ cells into CD45RA+ naive and CD45RA-negative memory subsets. The table came from immunoSEQ multiplex PCR; TCRdb's copy has only in-frame clones and leaves some out. The data hold under 1,100,000 clones, with about 74% observed a single time. The data were obtained in a study of shared clonotypes between healthy human individuals. Findings and caveats of the study: What naive subsets generally showed was a larger estimated richness than memory subsets showed.

Source material: memory CD4+ T cells sorted from blood. Subset defined: CD45RA-negative fraction. The V and J genes are TRBV11-2 and TRBJ1-6, with D hard to call. The source of this sequence is a man in his late teens or twenties in good health. This CDR3 reads CASTSPGKTSSYNSPLHF. The CDR3 DNA reads TGTGCCAGCACTTCTCCGGGGAAGACAAGCTCCTATAATTCACCCCTCCACTTT.